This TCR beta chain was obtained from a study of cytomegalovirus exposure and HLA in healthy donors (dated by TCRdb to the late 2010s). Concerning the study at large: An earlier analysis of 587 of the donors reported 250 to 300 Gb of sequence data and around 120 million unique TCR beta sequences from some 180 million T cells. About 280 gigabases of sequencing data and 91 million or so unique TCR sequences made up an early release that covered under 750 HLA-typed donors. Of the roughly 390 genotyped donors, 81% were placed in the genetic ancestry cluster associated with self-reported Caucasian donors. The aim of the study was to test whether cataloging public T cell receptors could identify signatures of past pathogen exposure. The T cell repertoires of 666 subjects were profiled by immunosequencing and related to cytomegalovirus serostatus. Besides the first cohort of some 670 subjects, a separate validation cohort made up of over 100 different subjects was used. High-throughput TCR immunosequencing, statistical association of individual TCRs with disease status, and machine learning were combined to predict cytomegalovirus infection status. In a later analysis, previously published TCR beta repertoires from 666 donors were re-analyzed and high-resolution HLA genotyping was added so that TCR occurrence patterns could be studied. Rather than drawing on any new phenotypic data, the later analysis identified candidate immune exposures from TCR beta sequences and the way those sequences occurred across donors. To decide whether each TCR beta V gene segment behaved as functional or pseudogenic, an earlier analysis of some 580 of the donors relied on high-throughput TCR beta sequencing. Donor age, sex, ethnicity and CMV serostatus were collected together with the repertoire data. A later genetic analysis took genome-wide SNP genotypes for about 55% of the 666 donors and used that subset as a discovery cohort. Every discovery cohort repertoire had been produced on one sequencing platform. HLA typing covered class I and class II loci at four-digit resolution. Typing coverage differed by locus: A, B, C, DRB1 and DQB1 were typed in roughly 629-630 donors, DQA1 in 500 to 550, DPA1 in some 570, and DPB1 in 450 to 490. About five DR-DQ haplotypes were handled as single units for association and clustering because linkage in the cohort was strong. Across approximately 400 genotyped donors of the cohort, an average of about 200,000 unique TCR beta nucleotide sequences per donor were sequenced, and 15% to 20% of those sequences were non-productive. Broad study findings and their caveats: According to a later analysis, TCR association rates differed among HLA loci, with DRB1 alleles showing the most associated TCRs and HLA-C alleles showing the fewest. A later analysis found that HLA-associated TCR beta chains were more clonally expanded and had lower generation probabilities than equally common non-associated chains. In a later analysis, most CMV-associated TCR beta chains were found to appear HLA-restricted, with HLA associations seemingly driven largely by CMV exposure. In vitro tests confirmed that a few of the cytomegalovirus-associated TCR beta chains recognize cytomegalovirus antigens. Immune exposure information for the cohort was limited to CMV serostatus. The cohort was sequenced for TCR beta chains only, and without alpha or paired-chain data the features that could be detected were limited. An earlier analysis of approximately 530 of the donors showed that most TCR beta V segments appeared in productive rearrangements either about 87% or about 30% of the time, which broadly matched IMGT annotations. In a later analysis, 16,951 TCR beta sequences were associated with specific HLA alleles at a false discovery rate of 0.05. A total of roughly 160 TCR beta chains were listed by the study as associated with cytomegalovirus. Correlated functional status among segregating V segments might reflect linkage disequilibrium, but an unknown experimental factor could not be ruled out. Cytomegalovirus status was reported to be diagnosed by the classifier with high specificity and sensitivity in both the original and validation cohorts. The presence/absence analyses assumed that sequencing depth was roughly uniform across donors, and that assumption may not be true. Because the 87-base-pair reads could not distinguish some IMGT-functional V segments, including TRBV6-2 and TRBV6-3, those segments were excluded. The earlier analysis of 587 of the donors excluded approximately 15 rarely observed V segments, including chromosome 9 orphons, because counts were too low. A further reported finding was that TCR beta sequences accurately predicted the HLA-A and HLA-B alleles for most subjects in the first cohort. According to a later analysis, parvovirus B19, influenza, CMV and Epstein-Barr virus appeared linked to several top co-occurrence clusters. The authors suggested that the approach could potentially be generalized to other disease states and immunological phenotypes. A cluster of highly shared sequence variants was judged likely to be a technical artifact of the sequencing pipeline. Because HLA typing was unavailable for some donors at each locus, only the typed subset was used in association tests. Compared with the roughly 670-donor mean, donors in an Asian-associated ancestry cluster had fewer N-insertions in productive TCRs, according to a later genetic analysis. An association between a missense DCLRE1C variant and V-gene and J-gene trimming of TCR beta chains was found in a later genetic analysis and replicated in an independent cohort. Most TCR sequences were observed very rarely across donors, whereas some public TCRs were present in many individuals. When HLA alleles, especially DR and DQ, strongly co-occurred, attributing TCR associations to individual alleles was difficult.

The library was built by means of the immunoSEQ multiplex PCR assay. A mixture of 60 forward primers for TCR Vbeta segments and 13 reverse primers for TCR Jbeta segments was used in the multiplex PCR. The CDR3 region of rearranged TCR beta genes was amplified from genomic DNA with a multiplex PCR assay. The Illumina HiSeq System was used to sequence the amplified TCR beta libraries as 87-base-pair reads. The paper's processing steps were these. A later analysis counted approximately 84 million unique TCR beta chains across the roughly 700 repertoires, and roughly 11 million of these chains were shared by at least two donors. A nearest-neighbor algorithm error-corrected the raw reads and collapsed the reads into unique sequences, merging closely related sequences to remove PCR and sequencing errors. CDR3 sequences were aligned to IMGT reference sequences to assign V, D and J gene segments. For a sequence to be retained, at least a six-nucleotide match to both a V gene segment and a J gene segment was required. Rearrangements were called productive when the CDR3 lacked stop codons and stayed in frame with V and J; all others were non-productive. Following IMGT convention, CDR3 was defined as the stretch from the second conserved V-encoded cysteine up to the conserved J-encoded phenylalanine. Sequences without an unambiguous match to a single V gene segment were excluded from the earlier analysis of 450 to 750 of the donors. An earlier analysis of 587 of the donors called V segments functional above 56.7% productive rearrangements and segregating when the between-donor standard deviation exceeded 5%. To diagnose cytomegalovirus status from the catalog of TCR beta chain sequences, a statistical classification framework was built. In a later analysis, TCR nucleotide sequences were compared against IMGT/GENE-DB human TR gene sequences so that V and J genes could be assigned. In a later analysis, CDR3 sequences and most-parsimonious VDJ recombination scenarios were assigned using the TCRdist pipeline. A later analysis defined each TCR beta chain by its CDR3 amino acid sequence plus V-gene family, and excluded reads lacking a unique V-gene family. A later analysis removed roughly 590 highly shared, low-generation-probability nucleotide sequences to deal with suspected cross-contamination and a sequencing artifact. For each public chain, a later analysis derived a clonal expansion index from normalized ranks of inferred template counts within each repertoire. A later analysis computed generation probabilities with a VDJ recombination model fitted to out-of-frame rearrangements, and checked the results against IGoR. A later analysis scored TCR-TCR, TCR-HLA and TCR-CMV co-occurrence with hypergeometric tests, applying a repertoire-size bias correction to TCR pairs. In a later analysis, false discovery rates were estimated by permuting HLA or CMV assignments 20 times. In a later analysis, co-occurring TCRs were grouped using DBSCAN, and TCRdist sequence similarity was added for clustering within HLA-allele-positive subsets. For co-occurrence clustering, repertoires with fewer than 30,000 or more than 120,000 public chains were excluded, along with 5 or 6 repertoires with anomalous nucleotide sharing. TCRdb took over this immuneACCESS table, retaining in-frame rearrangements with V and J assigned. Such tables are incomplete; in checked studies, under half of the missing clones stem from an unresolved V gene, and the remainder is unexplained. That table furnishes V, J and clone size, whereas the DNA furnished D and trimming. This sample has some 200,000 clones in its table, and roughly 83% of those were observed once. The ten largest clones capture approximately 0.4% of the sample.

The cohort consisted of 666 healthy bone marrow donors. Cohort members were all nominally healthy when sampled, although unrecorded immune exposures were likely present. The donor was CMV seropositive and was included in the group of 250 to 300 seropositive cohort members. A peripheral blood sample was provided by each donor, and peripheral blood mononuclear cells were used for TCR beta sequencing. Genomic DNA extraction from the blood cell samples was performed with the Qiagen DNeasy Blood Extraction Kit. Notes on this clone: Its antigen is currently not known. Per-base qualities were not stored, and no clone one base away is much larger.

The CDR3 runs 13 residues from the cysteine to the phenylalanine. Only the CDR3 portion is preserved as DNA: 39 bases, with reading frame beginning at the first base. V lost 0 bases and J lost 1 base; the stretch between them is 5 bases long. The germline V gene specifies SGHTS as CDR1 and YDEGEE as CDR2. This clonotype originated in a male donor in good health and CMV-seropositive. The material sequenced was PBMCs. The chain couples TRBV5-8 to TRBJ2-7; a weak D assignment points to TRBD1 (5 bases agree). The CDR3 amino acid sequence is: CASSLGQSYEQYF. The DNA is TGTGCCAGCAGCTTGGGACAGTCCTACGAGCAGTACTTC. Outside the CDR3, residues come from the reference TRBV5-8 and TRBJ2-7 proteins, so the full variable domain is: EAGVTQSPTHLIKTRGQQATLRCSPISGHTSVYWYQQALGLGLQFLLWYDEGEERNRGNFPPRFSGRQFPNYSSELNVNALELEDSALYLCASSLGQSYEQYFGPGTRLTVT.